A single sample is the source of the 13 T cell receptor beta chains below, sequenced in a study of blood T cell repertoires in COVID-19. Measured with immunoSEQ multiplex PCR; TCRdb has only the in-frame clones, and not every one. The table records around 260,000 clones, 85% to 90% of them present only once. Sample: peripheral blood. The receptor source for this set is a woman in her sixties with COVID-19, enrolled during active disease.

This clone is a singleton in its sample. This CDR3 reads CASSHSSGGSEQYF. CDR3 DNA sequence: TGTGCCAGCAGCCACAGCTCCGGGGGGTCCGAGCAGTACTTC. The genes are TRBV3-1 (or the pseudogene TRBV3-2) and TRBJ2-7; 7 bases map to TRBD2. The V and J ends lost 3 bases and 6 bases, in that order; junction bases with no gene match: 8. Germline values: CDR1 LGHDT, CDR2 YNNKEL (reference sequence). The CDR3 has 14 residues.

V gene TRBV5-1 combines with J gene TRBJ2-3; D not resolved. V was trimmed by 4 bases and J by 4 bases, leaving 19 bases between them. Germline lookup yields CDR1 SGHRS and CDR2 YFSETQ. The CDR3 is 16 amino acids. The CDR3 region has the DNA TGCGCCAGCAGCGCCTTCTACCGCCCCCACCCAGATACGCAGTATTTT. It encodes CASSAFYRPHPDTQYF.

V is TRBV4-1 and J is TRBJ2-6, with D maybe TRBD1 (5 bases). Germline lookup yields CDR1 MGHRA and CDR2 YSYEKL. Trimming took off 3 bases at V and 2 bases at J, with 8 bases between the two ends. The CDR3 has 15 amino acids. The CDR3 DNA is TGCGCCAGCAGCCAGCAGGGAACTGGGGCCAACGTCCTGACTTTC. Translated: CASSQQGTGANVLTF.

The chain has TRBV3-1 (or the pseudogene TRBV3-2) and TRBJ2-1; 7 nucleotides align to TRBD1. The V gene end was trimmed by 1 base and the J gene end by 4 bases; junction bases not matched to a gene: 4. The CDR3 is 15 amino acids. Germline CDR1 reads LGHDT; CDR2 reads YNNKEL (reference sequence). DNA of the CDR3: TGTGCCAGCAGCCAAGGGACAGGACGTTACAATGAGCAGTTCTTC. Its translation is CASSQGTGRYNEQFF.

The genes are TRBV6-5 and TRBJ2-3; D remains ambiguous. V was pared by 6 bases and J by 2 bases, with 9 bases between. Per the germline V gene, CDR1 is MNHEY and CDR2 is SVGAGI. The CDR3 contains 13 residues. For the CDR3, the DNA is TGTGCCAGCAGAGTGCTAAACACAGATACGCAGTATTTT. It specifies CASRVLNTDTQYF.

J is TRBJ1-2 and V is TRBV5-1, with D perhaps matching TRBD1 (6 bases). The CDR3 spans 11 residues. Germline V CDR1 and CDR2: SGHRS, YFSETQ. V gave up 3 bases and J gave up 8 bases, with 8 bases separating them. This CDR3 is CASSSDRGYTF. The CDR3 DNA is TGCGCCAGCAGCTCTGACAGGGGCTACACCTTC.

The chain has TRBV18 and TRBJ2-3, with D possibly being TRBD2 (6 bases). V dropped 6 bases and J dropped 6 bases, with 16 bases sitting between them. Germline CDR1 reads KGHSH; CDR2 reads LQKENI. The CDR3 is made up of 14 amino acids. The CDR3 region has the DNA TGTGCCAGCTCTAAAACCGCGGGGTGGGATACGCAGTATTTT. This translates into CASSKTAGWDTQYF.

The chain joins TRBV7-3 to TRBJ2-1, with 7 bases that match TRBD2. Germline lookup yields CDR1 SGHTA and CDR2 FQGTGA. V shed 1 base and J 5 bases; nucleotides not matched to a gene: 8. The CDR3 sequence is 16 residues long. In DNA form, the CDR3 reads TGTGCCAGCAGCTTAAATGCGGGAGTAACCCACAATGAGCAGTTCTTC. Encoded protein: CASSLNAGVTHNEQFF.

The chain employs TRBV27 and TRBJ1-1; 8 bases match TRBD1. Germline V gives CDR1 MNHEY, CDR2 SMNVEV (reference sequence). V lost 7 bases and J lost 4; bases outside the gene matches: 11. The CDR3 runs to 15 residues. For the CDR3, the DNA is TGTGCCAGCACTCCAATCGACAGGGGCGCCACTGAAGCTTTCTTT. It is translated as CASTPIDRGATEAFF.

The chain is built from TRBV15 and TRBJ1-1, with 8 bases aligning to TRBD1. V was pared by 1 base and J by 10 bases, with 11 bases of the junction left unmatched. CDR1 LNHNV and CDR2 YYDKDF come from the germline V gene (reference sequence). CDR3 length equals 15 residues. This CDR3 reads CATSRGQGPLKGAFF. The CDR3 nucleotides are TGTGCCACCAGCAGAGGACAGGGGCCTTTGAAGGGAGCTTTCTTT.

The chain couples TRBV29-1 to TRBJ2-7; D gene ambiguous. The V end was cut by 4 bases, the J end by 1 base, with 8 bases between. This CDR3 comprises 12 residues. From germline, CDR1 is SQVTM and CDR2 ANQGSEA. This CDR3 reads CSVGVASYEQYF. In nucleotides, the CDR3 is TGCAGCGTTGGAGTCGCTTCCTACGAGCAGTACTTC.

The chain recombines TRBV7-3 with TRBJ2-3; tentative D call: TRBD2 (6 bases). From germline, CDR1 is SGHTA and CDR2 FQGTGA. The CDR3 runs to 18 residues. V shed 2 bases and J shed 0 bases, with 18 bases lying between them. CDR3 region: CASSLGQPGETSTDTQYF. DNA of the CDR3: TGTGCCAGCAGCTTAGGCCAGCCGGGAGAGACTAGCACAGATACGCAGTATTTT.

This clone was seen only once. The chain couples TRBV30 to TRBJ1-5; TRBD1 matches at 10 bases. Looked up from germline, CDR1 is GTSNPN and CDR2 is SVGIG (reference sequence). V was clipped by 1 base and J by 6 bases; unmatched bases: 0. This CDR3 is 13 amino acids long. The CDR3 region has the DNA TGTGCCTGGAGTGGGACAGGGGGTCAGCCCCAGCATTTT. Its protein product is CAWSGTGGQPQHF. Complete variable domain (other parts from reference TRBV30 and TRBJ1-5): SQTIHQWPATLVQPVGSPLSLECTVEGTSNPNLYWYRQAAGRGLQLLFYSVGIGQISSEVPQNLSASRPQDRQFILSSKKLLLSDSGFYLCAWSGTGGQPQHFGDGTRLSIL.